What follows are 27 T cell receptor beta chains derived from one specimen sequenced in a study of Graves' ophthalmopathy and Graves' hyperthyroidism. RNA served as the template for amplifying TCR beta CDR3 regions. Investigators did first-round RT-PCR with HTBI primers, then second-round multiplex PCR. Each CDR3 protein gets one entry after TCRdb re-called the multiplex PCR reads with MiXCR. The sample lists about 14,000 distinct CDR3 sequences, about half seen once, with 40% to 50% in the top ten. Sequenced input: peripheral blood. All receptors come from a woman in her 30s with Graves' ophthalmopathy.

This clonotype was observed a few times. This chain joins TRBV9 and TRBJ2-7; 9 nucleotides line up with TRBD2. V gave up 0 bases and J gave up 4 bases; unmatched junction bases: 5. The germline V gene encodes CDR1 SGDLS and CDR2 YYNGEE. The CDR3 is 15 residues long. CDR3 amino acids: CASSVEAGGLYEQYF. The CDR3 nucleotides are TGTGCCAGCAGCGTAGAAGCGGGAGGACTGTACGAGCAGTACTTC.

V is TRBV6-9 and J is TRBJ1-1, with 7 bases identical to TRBD1. The length of the CDR3 is 16 residues. The V gene's germline CDR1 is MNHGY and CDR2 SVAAGI. V lost 5 bases, J lost 0 bases, and 9 bases stayed unmatched. The chain's CDR3 is CASSELNDRVNTEAFF. CDR3 DNA sequence: TGTGCCAGCAGTGAACTAAATGACAGGGTGAACACTGAAGCTTTCTTT.

Of note for this clonotype: A junction end diverges from the germline sequence, so it may reflect a read error. V usage is TRBV10-2 and J usage is TRBJ2-1; D gene unclear. Germline assignment: CDR1 WSHSY and CDR2 SAAADI. The CDR3 is made up of 15 amino acids. The CDR3 region has the DNA TGTGCCGGCTCACCACGCGGTAGCTCCTACAATGAGCAGTTCTTC. This sequence encodes CAGSPRGSSYNEQFF.

The rearrangement uses TRBV4-1 and TRBJ2-7; no clear D gene. CDR1 is MGHRA and CDR2 is YSYEKL in the germline V gene. This CDR3 region has 13 residues. The ends were cut back, 0 bases at V and 6 bases at J, with 9 bases in the middle. DNA of the CDR3: TGCGCCAGCAGCCAAGATCGCGTAGCCGAGCAGTACTTC. Its protein product is CASSQDRVAEQYF.

V and J are TRBV6-5 and TRBJ2-1; 7 bases align to TRBD2. CDR1 and CDR2 from the germline V gene are MNHEY and SVGAGI. The CDR3 sequence is 15 residues long. V lost 5 bases, J lost 4 bases, and 8 bases stayed unmatched. The DNA for the CDR3 is TGTGCCAGCAGTGACAAGGCGGGAGATTACAATGAGCAGTTCTTC. It yields the protein CASSDKAGDYNEQFF.

The CDR3 DNA reads TGCGCCAGCAGTGAGTCCAGGACTAGCGGGATCACCTCCTACAATGAGCAGTTCTTC. Translation: CASSESRTSGITSYNEQFF. The rearrangement uses TRBV10-2 and TRBJ2-1; 12 bases agree with TRBD2. V lost 0 bases to trimming and J lost 0 bases; unmatched junction nucleotides: 6. Germline CDR1 WSHSY, CDR2 SAAADI. CDR3 size: 19 residues.

In its sample, this clonotype is medium-sized. The chain is built from TRBV6-4 and TRBJ2-1; no definite D call. V was clipped by 0 bases and J by 0 bases, with 9 bases between them. Germline loops: CDR1 MRHNA, CDR2 SNTAGT. There are 16 residues in the CDR3. CDR3 protein: CASSDSPHGSYNEQFF. The CDR3 DNA is TGTGCCAGCAGTGACTCCCCTCACGGCTCCTACAATGAGCAGTTCTTC.

Of note for this clonotype: The junction does not match germline at one end; this may be a read error. The chain links TRBV19 to TRBJ2-3; possibly TRBD1 for D (6 bases). The germline V gene has CDR1 LNHDA and CDR2 SQIVND (reference sequence). The CDR3 is 15 residues long. CDR3 amino acids: CASSVRDRPTDMQYF. The DNA of the CDR3 is TGTGCAAGTAGTGTTAGAGACAGGCCAACAGATATGCAGTATTTT.

The chain combines TRBV20-1 with TRBJ2-1; 7 positions match TRBD2. The CDR3 has 15 amino acids. Germline CDR1 DFQATT, CDR2 SNEGSKA (reference sequence). With 4 bases clipped from V and 6 bases from J, the junction kept 12 bases outside the gene matches. The CDR3 loop reads CSATPRSLAVNEQFF. Here the CDR3 DNA reads TGCAGTGCTACCCCCAGGAGTCTAGCGGTCAATGAGCAGTTCTTC.

In its sample, this clonotype is large. The rearrangement joins TRBV24-1 to TRBJ2-1, with D possibly matching TRBD1 (6 bases). The CDR3 totals 13 residues. V lost 9 bases to trimming and J lost 10 bases, with 18 bases between them. Germline V lookup: CDR1 KGHDR, CDR2 SFDVKD. This CDR3 reads CATCTQQGREQFF. CDR3 DNA: TGTGCCACCTGTACGCAACAGGGAAGGGAGCAGTTCTTC.

This clonotype is judged medium-sized. The V call is TRBV11-2, the J call TRBJ2-5; no clear D gene. This CDR3 contains 15 residues. The V gene's germline CDR1 is SGHAT and CDR2 FQNNGV. The V gene lost 3 bases and the J gene lost 5 bases, with 16 bases spanning the gap. CDR3 nucleotide sequence: TGTGCCAGCAGCTTCGGTGGGGATTTGTTGGAGACCCAGTACTTC. It specifies CASSFGGDLLETQYF. The full variable domain, completed using reference TRBV11-2 and TRBJ2-5, is EAGVAQSPRYKIIEKRQSVAFWCNPISGHATLYWYQQILGQGPKLLIQFQNNGVVDDSQLPKDRFSAERLKGVDSTLKIQPAKLEDSAVYLCASSFGGDLLETQYFGPGTRLLVL.

The chain joins TRBV19 to TRBJ1-4; D is unresolved. The CDR3 consists of 16 residues. V gave up 5 bases and J gave up 3 bases, with 16 bases separating them. Germline values: CDR1 LNHDA, CDR2 SQIVND (reference sequence). The CDR3 sequence is CASSVLQNRANEKLFF. The CDR3 DNA reads TGTGCCAGTAGTGTACTACAAAATCGGGCTAATGAAAAACTGTTTTTT.

The chain links TRBV6-1 to TRBJ2-5; no firm D call. This CDR3 comprises 11 residues. CDR1 and CDR2 (germline): MNHNS, SASEGT. V was clipped by 9 bases and J by 4 bases, with 9 bases between them. The CDR3 protein is CARVAGETQYF. The CDR3 bases are TGTGCCAGGGTAGCCGGAGAGACCCAGTACTTC.

This chain joins TRBV20-1 and TRBJ2-7; possible D gene TRBD2, 6 bases. There are 13 residues in the CDR3. V dropped 5 bases and J dropped 5 bases, with 16 bases sitting between them. Per the germline V gene, CDR1 is DFQATT and CDR2 is SNEGSKA (reference sequence). The CDR3 DNA reads as TGCAGTGCTTGGACTACCCGGCCGGACGAGCAGTACTTC. It is translated as CSAWTTRPDEQYF.

Details on this clonotype: Germline and junction disagree at one end, which may indicate a read error. CDR3 residues: CTNSVGQQETQHF. The CDR3 bases are TGTACCAACAGCGTGGGACAACAAGAGACCCAGCACTTC. The V gene is TRBV7-3, the J gene TRBJ2-5, with a weak D call TRBD1 (6 bases). The CDR3 totals 13 residues. CDR1 and CDR2 (germline): SGHTA, FQGTGA. Filled out from reference TRBV7-3 and TRBJ2-5, the complete variable domain reads GAGVSQTPSNKVTEKGKYVELRCDPISGHTALYWYRQSLGQGPEFLIYFQGTGAADDSGLPNDRFFAVRPEGSVSTLKIQRTERGDSAVYLCTNSVGQQETQHFGPGTRLLVL.

The rearrangement uses TRBV7-2 and TRBJ1-5, with a tentative D call TRBD1 (6 bases). The CDR3 is made up of 14 amino acids. The germline V and J ends were trimmed by 5 bases and 14 bases, with 22 bases remaining between them. Germline CDR1 and CDR2: SGHTA and FQGNSA. The CDR3 DNA reads TGTGCCAGCAGCCTCGGACAGTATAAAGGATACGAGCATTTT. Amino acid sequence: CASSLGQYKGYEHF. Combining the CDR3 with reference TRBV7-2 and TRBJ1-5 gives the whole variable domain GAGVSQSPSNKVTEKGKDVELRCDPISGHTALYWYRQSLGQGLEFLIYFQGNSAPDKSGLPSDRFSAERTGGSVSTLTIQRTQQEDSAVYLCASSLGQYKGYEHFGDGTRLSIL.

This clonotype was counted once. One end of the junction does not line up with germline, which may come from a read error. For the CDR3, the DNA is TGTGTCAGCAGCGATGAAGGGAGGATAGGGGAAGCAGCTTTCTTT. Its translation is CVSSDEGRIGEAAFF. The V gene is TRBV9, the J gene TRBJ1-1; tentative D call: TRBD1 (5 bases). The length of the CDR3 is 15 residues. CDR1 and CDR2 from the germline V gene are SGDLS and YYNGEE. Full variable domain (rest looked up from reference TRBV9 and TRBJ1-1): DSGVTQTPKHLITATGQRVTLRCSPRSGDLSVYWYQQSLDQGLQFLIQYYNGEERAKGNILERFSAQQFPDLHSELNLSSLELGDSALYFCVSSDEGRIGEAAFFGQGTRLTVV.

This clonotype has ten or more counts. The J gene is TRBJ1-5, the V gene TRBV6-2 or TRBV6-3; the D gene is possibly TRBD1 (5 bases). Trimming cost V 5 bases and J 3 bases, with 14 bases left between them. The CDR3 spans 15 residues. Per the germline V gene, CDR1 is MNHEY and CDR2 is SVGEGT. The DNA of the CDR3 is TGTGCCAGCAGTACCACGGGACGCCTCAATCAGCCCCAGCATTTT. This codes for CASSTTGRLNQPQHF.

This rearrangement joins TRBV19 to TRBJ1-5, with D hard to call. The CDR3 covers 13 residues. The V gene's germline CDR1 is LNHDA and CDR2 SQIVND (reference sequence). Trimming pared 2 bases from V and 8 bases from J, leaving 10 bases between. CDR3 loop: CASSITFSKPQHF. As DNA, the CDR3 is TGTGCCAGTAGTATAACGTTTTCAAAGCCCCAGCATTTT.

DNA for the CDR3: TGTGCCACCAGTGGCGAGACTAGCGGGGTCTACAATGAGCAGTTCTTC. Residues: CATSGETSGVYNEQFF. V gene TRBV24-1 combines with J gene TRBJ2-1; 11 nucleotides agree with TRBD2. This CDR3 is built from 16 residues. Germline V gene data show CDR1 as KGHDR and CDR2 as SFDVKD. The V and J ends lost 5 bases and 3 bases, in that order; junction bases with no gene match: 5.

This clonotype was seen only a few times. The chain combines TRBV7-2 with TRBJ2-2; D possibly corresponds to TRBD1 (5 bases). The CDR3 totals 14 residues. Between the trimmed V and J ends, which lost 1 base and 5 bases, there was a span of 8 bases. Germline lookup yields CDR1 SGHTA and CDR2 FQGNSA. CDR3 protein: CASSLGQGTGELFF. The CDR3 DNA reads TGTGCCAGCAGCTTAGGGCAGGGAACCGGGGAGCTGTTTTTT.

As for this clonotype: A read error may explain this, as a much larger clone is one base away. The chain couples TRBV2 to TRBJ2-5; no firm D call. Trimming pared 7 bases from V and 4 bases from J, leaving 7 bases between. The CDR3 spans 11 residues. Per germline, CDR1 SNHLY and CDR2 FYNNEI. This CDR3 reads CASNSGETQYF. The CDR3 DNA sequence: TGTGCCAGCAACTCTGGAGAGACCCAGTACTTC.

Ten or more counts support this clonotype. This chain links TRBV7-9 with TRBJ2-5; tentatively, D is TRBD2 (5 bases). In germline, CDR1 is SEHNR, CDR2 FQNEAQ (reference sequence). The CDR3 contains 14 residues. Between the trimmed V and J ends, which lost 5 bases and 4 bases, there was a span of 14 bases. CDR3 nucleotide sequence: TGTGCCAGCAGCCGAGTGCTAGAGGGAGAGACCCAGTACTTC. It codes for CASSRVLEGETQYF. Full variable domain (missing parts from reference TRBV7-9 and TRBJ2-5): DTGVSQNPRHKITKRGQNVTFRCDPISEHNRLYWYRQTLGQGPEFLTYFQNEAQLEKSRLLSDRFSAERPKGSFSTLEIQRTEQGDSAMYLCASSRVLEGETQYFGPGTRLLVL.

The chain recombines TRBV10-3 with TRBJ2-7; D ambiguous. The CDR3 has 15 amino acids. V was clipped by 1 base and J by 7 bases, with 17 bases between them. Germline-derived CDR1 and CDR2 are ENHRY and SYGVKD. In DNA, the CDR3 is TGTGCCATCAGTGAGTTTAGTTCTGGGAACGGGGAGCAGTACTTC. Translating gives CAISEFSSGNGEQYF.

At least ten counts were recorded for this clonotype. The chain has TRBV5-8 and TRBJ2-2, with D perhaps assigned TRBD1 or TRBD2 (6 bases each). CDR3 length: 15 amino acids. Germline lookup yields CDR1 SGHTS and CDR2 YDEGEE. Deletions cut 3 bases from V and 6 bases from J, with 15 bases between. The CDR3 DNA is TGTGCCAGCAGCTCCTTAGGGGGAGGAGCCGGGGAGCTGTTTTTT. Amino acids: CASSSLGGGAGELFF.

By share of the sample, this clonotype is medium-sized. The rearrangement links TRBV9 to TRBJ1-1; D gene ambiguous. Germline values: CDR1 SGDLS, CDR2 YYNGEE. The germline V and J ends were trimmed by 3 bases and 8 bases, with 17 bases remaining between them. The CDR3 covers 14 residues. The CDR3, as DNA: TGTGCCAGCAGCGCCACGCCCGCCAGAACCGAAGCTTTCTTT. This encodes CASSATPARTEAFF. Full variable domain (remainder filled in from reference TRBV9 and TRBJ1-1): DSGVTQTPKHLITATGQRVTLRCSPRSGDLSVYWYQQSLDQGLQFLIQYYNGEERAKGNILERFSAQQFPDLHSELNLSSLELGDSALYFCASSATPARTEAFFGQGTRLTVV.

As regards this clonotype: This likely comes from a read error, as the CDR3 has no conserved phenylalanine or tryptophan at its end. This chain connects TRBV10-1 to TRBJ2-7, with 14 bases that match TRBD2. CDR1 is WNHNN and CDR2 is SYGVQD in the germline V gene (reference sequence). With 3 bases clipped from V and 9 bases from J, the junction kept 10 bases outside the gene matches. CDR3 size: 16 residues. The CDR3 bases are TGCGCCAGCAGTGACCCCGGGACTAGCGGGAGTAAAGGGCAGTACCTC. Translation gives CASSDPGTSGSKGQYL.